The 25 T cell receptor beta chains below come from one sample, sequenced in a study of shared clonotypes between healthy human individuals. Here immunoSEQ multiplex PCR was the method, and the copy in TCRdb shows in-frame clones only, minus some. The table records over 1.5 million clones, 95% to 99% of them present only once. Sequenced sample: naive CD4+ T cells sorted from blood. This sample's subset: CD45RA+ positively selected. All receptors come from a man aged 25-45 years in good health.

This chain joins TRBV5-4 and TRBJ2-3; TRBD1 matches 9 bases. J gave up 2 bases and V 3 bases, and 4 bases lay outside the gene matches. The CDR3 is 15 amino acids. The V gene's germline CDR1 is SGHNT and CDR2 YYREEE (reference sequence). The chain's CDR3 is CASSSGTGYTDTQYF. The CDR3 nucleotides are TGTGCCAGCAGCTCCGGGACAGGGTACACAGATACGCAGTATTTT.

The V call is TRBV9, the J call TRBJ2-1; 7 positions agree with TRBD2. The germline V gene encodes CDR1 SGDLS and CDR2 YYNGEE. V was pared by 8 bases and J by 4 bases, with 12 bases of the junction left unmatched. There are 15 residues in the CDR3. The CDR3 here is CARPPPAGRYNEQFF. The CDR3 DNA reads TGTGCCAGGCCCCCCCCAGCGGGACGGTACAATGAGCAGTTCTTC.

The chain links TRBV10-1 to TRBJ2-5, with D uncertain. Trimming removed 5 bases at V and 2 bases at J, with 12 bases between. CDR1 is WNHNN, CDR2 SYGVQD, per germline (reference sequence). The CDR3 loop spans 14 amino acids. The CDR3 DNA sequence: TGCGCCAGCAGTAATAGGAGCCCACAAGAGACCCAGTACTTC. This encodes CASSNRSPQETQYF.

A word on this clone: The sample has other DNA sequences that encode this CDR3 too. The rearrangement uses TRBV5-1 and TRBJ1-1, with 8 bases matching TRBD1. Germline V lookup: CDR1 SGHRS, CDR2 YFSETQ. Trimming at V came to 1 base and at J to 5 bases, leaving 4 bases not matched to a gene. This CDR3 contains 14 residues. The CDR3 sequence is CASSLSTGGTEAFF. The CDR3, as DNA: TGCGCCAGCAGCTTGTCTACAGGGGGAACTGAAGCTTTCTTT.

The gene calls are TRBV28 and TRBJ1-1; TRBD1 agrees at 8 bases. The CDR3 is made up of 17 amino acids. J gave up 0 bases and V 6 bases, and 12 bases lay outside the gene matches. Germline V gene sequence: CDR1 MDHEN, CDR2 SYDVKM. The CDR3 loop reads CASRQGAQVGVNTEAFF. CDR3 nucleotide sequence: TGTGCCAGCAGGCAGGGGGCGCAAGTAGGCGTGAACACTGAAGCTTTCTTT.

This chain uses TRBV18 with TRBJ2-5, with 7 bases fitting TRBD2. V trimming: 4 bases; J trimming: 6 bases; junction bases outside the gene matches: 14. This CDR3 contains 16 residues. Germline V gene data show CDR1 as KGHSH and CDR2 as LQKENI. Written as DNA, the CDR3 is TGTGCCAGCTCACAATATACGGGAGGCGTGGGAAAGACCCAGTACTTC. This encodes CASSQYTGGVGKTQYF.

The J gene is TRBJ1-2, the V gene TRBV18; TRBD1 agrees at 7 bases. Trimming at V came to 1 base and at J to 8 bases, leaving 13 bases not matched to a gene. The CDR3 runs to 16 residues. CDR1 and CDR2 from the germline V gene are KGHSH and LQKENI. The CDR3 DNA follows: TGTGCCAGCTCACCACAGGGGGCGCCGGTAATGTGGGGCTACACCTTC. Protein sequence: CASSPQGAPVMWGYTF.

The CDR3 nucleotides read TGTGCCAGTAGCAAACCTTTAGATTATTATAGCAATCAGCCCCAGCATTTT. Residues: CASSKPLDYYSNQPQHF. This chain links TRBV19 with TRBJ1-5; no firm D call. Germline assignment: CDR1 LNHDA and CDR2 SQIVND (reference sequence). The CDR3 sequence is 17 residues long. Trimming stripped 6 bases from V and 0 bases from J, with 18 bases between.

This chain connects TRBV19 to TRBJ1-5; no reliable D call. CDR1 LNHDA and CDR2 SQIVND come from the germline V gene (reference sequence). Trimming took 8 bases from V and 1 from J, leaving 12 bases between them. This CDR3 has 14 amino acids. The CDR3 loop is CASRGGASNQPQHF. The CDR3 nucleotides are TGTGCCAGTCGGGGAGGTGCGAGCAATCAGCCCCAGCATTTT.

This clone has a single count. The chain has TRBV4-1 and TRBJ2-7; the match to TRBD2 covers 7 bases. V lost 6 bases to trimming and J lost 3 bases; unmatched junction nucleotides: 26. Germline-derived CDR1 and CDR2 are MGHRA and YSYEKL. The CDR3 runs to 20 residues. CDR3: CASSHTYTGTLSGNFYEQYF. The DNA for the CDR3 is TGCGCCAGCAGTCATACATATACCGGGACTTTGAGCGGGAATTTCTACGAGCAGTACTTC.

The CDR3 region has the DNA TGTGCCAGCAGCTTAATAGCACCCGGAACTCGTACCTACGAGCAGTACTTC. Residues: CASSLIAPGTRTYEQYF. This rearrangement joins TRBV7-3 to TRBJ2-7, with unresolved D. The length of the CDR3 is 17 residues. Trimming took off 1 base at V and 2 bases at J, with 18 bases between the two ends. From germline, CDR1 is SGHTA and CDR2 FQGTGA.

The CDR3 DNA follows: TGCGCCAGCCTGGACAGGCCCGGGGAAAAACTGTTTTTT. Translating it yields CASLDRPGEKLFF. The chain links TRBV10-2 to TRBJ1-4; 7 nucleotides agree with TRBD1. Germline CDR1 and CDR2: WSHSY and SAAADI. The CDR3 sequence is 13 residues long. Trimming took 8 bases from V and 8 from J; bases not matched to a gene: 8.

V is TRBV30 and J is TRBJ2-7; 7 bases map to TRBD2. This CDR3 spans 14 amino acids. The ends lost 3 bases at V and 10 bases at J; junction bases unmatched: 15. Germline CDR1 and CDR2: GTSNPN and SVGIG (reference sequence). The CDR3 protein is CAWSLRRGGSPQYF. The DNA for the CDR3 is TGTGCCTGGAGCCTCCGGCGCGGCGGGAGTCCACAGTACTTC.

This clone was detected once. This same CDR3 is encoded by further DNA sequences in the sample. V usage is TRBV28 and J usage is TRBJ1-1; D gene unclear. The CDR3 is made up of 12 amino acids. CDR1 and CDR2 from the germline V gene are MDHEN and SYDVKM. V shed 3 bases and J shed 5 bases, with 7 bases lying between them. CDR3 DNA: TGTGCCAGCAGTTTTCGGGGTACTGAAGCTTTCTTT. Translating gives CASSFRGTEAFF.

The rearrangement joins TRBV5-4 to TRBJ2-7; D gene uncertain. Germline assignment: CDR1 SGHNT and CDR2 YYREEE (reference sequence). Trimming shortened V by 4 bases and J by 0 bases, and 11 bases separated the two germline ends. The length of the CDR3 is 14 residues. The DNA of the CDR3 is TGTGCCAGCAGCCCTACTACATCCTCCTACGAGCAGTACTTC. This encodes CASSPTTSSYEQYF.

This chain uses TRBV10-3 with TRBJ2-3, with D possibly being TRBD1 (7 bases). The CDR3 has 17 amino acids. Germline V CDR1 and CDR2: ENHRY, SYGVKD. V was clipped by 0 bases and J by 5 bases, with 18 bases between them. The CDR3 protein is CAISESIGGGMGDTQYF. The CDR3 nucleotides read TGTGCCATCAGTGAGTCGATAGGAGGGGGCATGGGAGATACGCAGTATTTT.

This clone was recorded once. This chain joins TRBV5-6 and TRBJ2-3; TRBD2 matches 8 bases. Per germline, CDR1 SGHDT and CDR2 YYEEEE. With 2 bases clipped from V and 4 bases from J, the junction kept 6 bases outside the gene matches. CDR3 length: 15 amino acids. This chain's CDR3 is CASSFSSGSADTQYF. The CDR3 region has the DNA TGTGCCAGCAGCTTTTCCAGCGGGAGCGCAGATACGCAGTATTTT.

J is TRBJ1-1 and V is TRBV15; D not resolved. Germline V gives CDR1 LNHNV, CDR2 YYDKDF (reference sequence). Trimming took 2 bases from V and 5 from J, leaving 6 bases between them. The CDR3 contains 12 residues. The CDR3 DNA is TGTGCCACCAGCAGACAAGCGACTGAAGCTTTCTTT. Its protein product is CATSRQATEAFF.

Comments on this clone: The junction departs from the called germline gene at one end, perhaps through a read error. This chain joins TRBV9 and TRBJ2-7, with a weak D call TRBD2 (6 bases). This CDR3 has 8 residues. From germline, CDR1 is SGDLS and CDR2 YYNGEE. This CDR3 is CGSYEQYF. The DNA for the CDR3 is TGCGGGAGCTACGAGCAGTACTTC.

This chain links TRBV5-1 with TRBJ2-2; 8 bases align to TRBD1. CDR1 is SGHRS, CDR2 YFSETQ, per germline. J was trimmed by 2 bases and V by 5 bases; bases with no gene match: 2. The CDR3 totals 14 residues. CDR3 sequence reads: CASRDRDNTGELFF. The CDR3 DNA reads as TGCGCCAGCAGGGACAGGGACAACACCGGGGAGCTGTTTTTT.

As to this clone: A read error may produce the germline difference seen at one junction end. The genes are TRBV18 and TRBJ2-2; 9 nucleotides match TRBD1. Looked up from germline, CDR1 is KGHSH and CDR2 is LQKENI. This CDR3 has 15 amino acids. The CDR3 sequence is CASSLTGGDTGELFF. CDR3 coding DNA: TGTGCCAGCTCACTCACAGGGGGCGACACCGGAGAGCTGTTTTTT. The full variable domain, its missing parts supplied by reference TRBV18 and TRBJ2-2, is NAGVMQNPRHLVRRRGQEARLRCSPMKGHSHVYWYRQLPEEGLKFMVYLQKENIIDESGMPKERFSAEFPKEGPSILRIQQVVRGDSAAYFCASSLTGGDTGELFFGEGSRLTVL.

The CDR3 is CASRRSGGTYNEQFF. The CDR3 DNA follows: TGTGCCAGTAGGCGCAGCGGGGGCACCTACAATGAGCAGTTCTTC. This sequence joins TRBV19 and TRBJ2-1; TRBD2 aligns across 8 bases. CDR3 length equals 15 residues. CDR1 and CDR2 from the germline V gene are LNHDA and SQIVND (reference sequence). The ends lost 6 bases at V and 2 bases at J; junction bases unmatched: 6.

The chain links TRBV7-9 to TRBJ2-7; D gene unclear. Trimming cost V 5 bases and J 6 bases, with 14 bases left between them. Looked up from germline, CDR1 is SEHNR and CDR2 is FQNEAQ (reference sequence). The CDR3 runs 13 residues. CDR3 loop: CASSPTPLGEQYF. CDR3 nucleotide sequence: TGTGCCAGCAGCCCTACTCCCTTGGGCGAGCAGTACTTC.

A note on this clone: The sample has other DNA sequences that encode this CDR3 too. The chain links TRBV7-8 to TRBJ2-2; 7 positions agree with TRBD1. The CDR3 has 14 residues. The junction had 3 bases not matched to a gene; V was cut back by 3 bases and J by 5 bases. Germline V CDR1 and CDR2: SGHVS, FQNEAQ. The CDR3: CASSLGTETGELFF. DNA of the CDR3: TGTGCCAGCAGCTTGGGGACAGAGACCGGGGAGCTGTTTTTT.

The chain combines TRBV5-6 with TRBJ2-6; D perhaps matches TRBD2 (6 bases). The length of the CDR3 is 17 residues. Trimming shortened V by 0 bases and J by 5 bases, and 15 bases separated the two germline ends. CDR1 is SGHDT and CDR2 is YYEEEE in the germline V gene. CDR3 DNA: TGTGCCAGCAGCTTGGGGAGGGGCCCTAGTCGGGCCAACGTCCTGACTTTC. It is translated as CASSLGRGPSRANVLTF. Using reference TRBV5-6 and TRBJ2-6 for the parts outside the CDR3, the full variable domain is DAGVTQSPTHLIKTRGQQVTLRCSPKSGHDTVSWYQQALGQGPQFIFQYYEEEERQRGNFPDRFSGHQFPNYSSELNVNALLLGDSALYLCASSLGRGPSRANVLTFGAGSRLTVL.